Listed below are T cell receptor beta chains from one sample, sequenced in a study of cytomegalovirus exposure and HLA in healthy donors. Some clones are missing from TCRdb's copy, which holds only in-frame ones; the method was immunoSEQ multiplex PCR. The sample includes around 150,000 clones, 70% of them seen just once. Sequencing was performed on PBMCs. Receptors originate from a man between 18 and 35 years old in good health and CMV-seropositive. The CDR3 runs from the conserved cysteine through the conserved F or W. D genes are given only for firm matches. Part of the rows lack a size; the others show once, few, many or a class for expanded clones.

D gene	V gene	J gene	clone size	CDR3 protein	CDR3 DNA
TRBD1	TRBV5-1	TRBJ1-1	.	CASSQQGRTEAFF	TGCGCCAGCAGCCAACAGGGGAGGACTGAAGCTTTCTTT
TRBD1	TRBV9	TRBJ1-1	.	CASSVGSGTGGTEAFF	TGTGCCAGCAGCGTCGGTTCCGGGACAGGGGGCACTGAAGCTTTCTTT
TRBD1	TRBV7-7	TRBJ1-6	few	CASSRDRQSPLHF	TGTGCTAGCAGCCGGGACAGACAATCACCCCTCCACTTT
.	TRBV11-2	TRBJ2-1	.	CASSLAQGAGPYNEQFF	TGTGCCAGCAGCTTAGCCCAAGGGGCAGGGCCCTACAATGAGCAGTTCTTC
.	TRBV30	TRBJ2-3	.	CAWSVSLAPGTDTQYF	TGTGCCTGGAGTGTATCGCTAGCCCCTGGCACAGATACGCAGTATTTT
TRBD2	TRBV18	TRBJ2-3	.	CASSRIAGGPTDTQYF	TGTGCCAGCTCACGTATAGCGGGAGGGCCAACAGATACGCAGTATTTT
TRBD2	TRBV7-2	TRBJ2-1	.	CASSLVGGSSYNEQFF	TGTGCCAGCAGCTTAGTCGGGGGGAGCTCCTACAATGAGCAGTTCTTC
.	TRBV5-1	TRBJ1-1	.	CASSTTGSTEAFF	TGCGCCAGCAGCACGACAGGCAGCACTGAAGCTTTCTTT
TRBD1	TRBV10-3	TRBJ1-2	few	CAISGDRGYGYTF	TGTGCCATCAGCGGGGACAGGGGCTATGGCTACACCTTC
.	TRBV6-4	TRBJ2-1	few	CASSDSDRGGNEQFF	TGTGCCAGCAGTGACTCCGACAGAGGTGGCAATGAGCAGTTCTTC
.	TRBV28	TRBJ1-5	.	CASTGFYSNQPQHF	TGTGCTAGCACGGGATTCTATAGCAATCAGCCCCAGCATTTT
TRBD1	TRBV5-6	TRBJ1-3	.	CASSWGTGSGNTIYF	TGTGCCAGCAGCTGGGGGACAGGTTCCGGAAACACCATATATTTT
TRBD1	TRBV10-3	TRBJ1-4	.	CAISVGTVSEKLFF	TGTGCCATCAGCGTTGGGACAGTAAGTGAAAAACTGTTTTTT
.	TRBV6-1	TRBJ1-4	.	CASSVEFQEKLFF	TGTGCCAGCAGTGTGGAGTTCCAGGAAAAACTGTTTTTT
.	TRBV7-8	TRBJ1-5	.	CASSAGDANQPQHF	TGTGCCAGCAGCGCAGGGGATGCCAATCAGCCCCAGCATTTT
.	TRBV29-1	TRBJ2-2	.	CSVQNTGELFF	TGCAGCGTCCAGAACACCGGGGAGCTGTTTTTT
TRBD2	TRBV5-1	TRBJ2-1	.	CASSLEPKLAGRNNEQFF	TGCGCCAGCAGCTTGGAACCTAAACTAGCGGGAAGGAACAATGAGCAGTTCTTC
.	TRBV11-3	TRBJ1-4	.	CASSREEQAKLFF	TGTGCCAGCAGCCGAGAAGAGCAAGCAAAACTGTTTTTT
.	TRBV9	TRBJ1-4	.	CASSGGLPENEKLFF	TGTGCCAGCAGTGGGGGCCTACCGGAGAATGAAAAACTGTTTTTT
TRBD1	TRBV9	TRBJ2-5	.	CASSVRGQGGETQYF	TGTGCCAGCAGCGTAAGGGGACAGGGTGGGGAGACCCAGTACTTC